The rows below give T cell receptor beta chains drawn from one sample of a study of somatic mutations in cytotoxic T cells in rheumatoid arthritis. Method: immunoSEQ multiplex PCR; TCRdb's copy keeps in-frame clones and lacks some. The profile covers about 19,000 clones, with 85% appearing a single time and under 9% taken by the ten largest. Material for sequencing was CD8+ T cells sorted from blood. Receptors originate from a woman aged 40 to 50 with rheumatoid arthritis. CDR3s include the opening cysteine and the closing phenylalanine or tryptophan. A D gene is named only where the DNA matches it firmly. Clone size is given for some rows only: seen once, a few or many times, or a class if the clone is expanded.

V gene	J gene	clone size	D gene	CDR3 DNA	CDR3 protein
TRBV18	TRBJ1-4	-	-	TGTGCCAGCTCACCACCAACCGAGCCCGATGCAACTAATGAAAAACTGTTTTTT	CASSPPTEPDATNEKLFF
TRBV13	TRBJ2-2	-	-	TGTGCCAGCAGCTTAGGGACAGGGGAGCTGTTTTTT	CASSLGTGELFF
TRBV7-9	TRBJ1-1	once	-	TGTGCCAGCAGTCTTCCGGGTCCCGAAGCTTTCTTT	CASSLPGPEAFF
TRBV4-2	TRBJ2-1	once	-	TGTGCCAGCAGCCAAGGGCTAGCGTATGAGCAGTTCTTC	CASSQGLAYEQFF
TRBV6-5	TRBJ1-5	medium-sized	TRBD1	TGTGCCAGCAGTTACGGGACAGGCAGCAATCAGCCCCAGCATTTT	CASSYGTGSNQPQHF
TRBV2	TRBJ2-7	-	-	TGTGCCAGTAGGGGGGGACCCTACGAGCAGTACTTC	CASRGGPYEQYF
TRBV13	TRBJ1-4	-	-	TGTGCCAGCAGCTTAGGCGGGAAGGGAGATGAAAAACTGTTTTTT	CASSLGGKGDEKLFF
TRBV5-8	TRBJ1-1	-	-	TGTGCCAGCAGCTTGGAAGGAGCCCTAAAAGCTTTCTTT	CASSLEGALKAFF
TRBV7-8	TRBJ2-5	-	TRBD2	TGTGCCAGCAAGGGAGGGGCCTCGATAAACCAAGAGACCCAGTACTTC	CASKGGASINQETQYF
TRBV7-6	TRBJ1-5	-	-	TGTGCCAGCAGCTTTACAGAGGGGGACGAGCCCCAGCATTTT	CASSFTEGDEPQHF
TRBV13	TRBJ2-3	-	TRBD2	TGTGCCAGCAGCTTCCTGGCGGGGGGCGATACAGATACGCAGTATTTT	CASSFLAGGDTDTQYF
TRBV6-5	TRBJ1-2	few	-	TGTGCCAGCAGATACGCAAACAGGGAAGCGAATGGCTACACCTTC	CASRYANREANGYTF
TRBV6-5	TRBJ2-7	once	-	TGTGCCAGCAGTTACCGCGGGAACTTCTACGAGCAGTACTTC	CASSYRGNFYEQYF
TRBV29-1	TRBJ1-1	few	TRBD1	TGCAGTGGTGACAGGGGGCTCGAAGCTTTCTTT	CSGDRGLEAFF
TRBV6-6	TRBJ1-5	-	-	TGTGCCAGCACCGCCGCGGGGGGCTATCAGCCCCAGCATTTT	CASTAAGGYQPQHF
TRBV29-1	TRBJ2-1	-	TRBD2	TGCAGCGTTGAAGGGGGAGGGGACCCCCCCGGAAATGAGCAGTTCTTC	CSVEGGGDPPGNEQFF
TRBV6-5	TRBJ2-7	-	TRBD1	TGTGCCAGCAGTTACACGAGACAGGGATACGAGCAGTACTTC	CASSYTRQGYEQYF
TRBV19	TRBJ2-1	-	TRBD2	TGTGCCAGTAGTCCCCAGGCGGGGGGATCCTACAATGAGCAGTTCTTC	CASSPQAGGSYNEQFF
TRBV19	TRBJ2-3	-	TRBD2	TGTGCCAGTAGTAACAGCGGGGGGCCTTATTTCACAGATACGCAGTATTTT	CASSNSGGPYFTDTQYF
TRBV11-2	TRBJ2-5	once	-	TGTGCCAGCAGCTGGGGGCCCGAGACCCAGTACTTC	CASSWGPETQYF
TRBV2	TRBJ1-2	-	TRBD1	TGTGCCAGCAGTGAGTTACCAGGGGGCAGCTATGGCTACACCTTC	CASSELPGGSYGYTF
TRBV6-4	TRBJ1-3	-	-	TGTGCCAGCAGTGACTCGGGGGGGCGCGGGTCCATCTCTGGAAACACCATATATTTT	CASSDSGGRGSISGNTIYF
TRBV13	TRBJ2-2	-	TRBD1	TGTGCCAGCAGCTTAGGGACAGGGGGCACCGGGGAGCTGTTTTTT	CASSLGTGGTGELFF
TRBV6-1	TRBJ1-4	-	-	TGTGCCAGCAGTGACGGAGGGTCGGTTGAAAAACTGTTTTTT	CASSDGGSVEKLFF
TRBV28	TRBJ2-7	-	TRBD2	TGTGCCAGCAGTTTGAGCGGGGGCTCCTACGAGCAGTACTTC	CASSLSGGSYEQYF
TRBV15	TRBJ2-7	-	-	TGTGCCACCAGCAGAGATCGCGCGGCGGAATACGAGCAGTACTTC	CATSRDRAAEYEQYF
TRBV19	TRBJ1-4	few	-	TGTGCCAGTGGTTGGACAGCTTCAAGTGAAAAACTGTTTTTT	CASGWTASSEKLFF
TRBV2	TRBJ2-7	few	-	TGTGCCAGCAACCTCGACAAACTCTCCTACGAGCAGTACTTC	CASNLDKLSYEQYF
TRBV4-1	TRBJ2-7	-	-	TGCGCCAGCAGCCAGACCCGGGACACCTCCTACGAGCAGTACTTC	CASSQTRDTSYEQYF
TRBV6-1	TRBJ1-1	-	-	TGTGCCAGCAGTACCCGGGAGGTGGGGAACACTGAAGCTTTCTTT	CASSTREVGNTEAFF
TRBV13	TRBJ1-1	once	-	TGTGCCAGCAGCTTAACGGGGGGCAACACTGAAGCTTTCTTT	CASSLTGGNTEAFF
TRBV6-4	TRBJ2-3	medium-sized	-	TGTGCCAGCAGTGACTCTACGTGGGGAGACACAGATACGCAGTATTTT	CASSDSTWGDTDTQYF
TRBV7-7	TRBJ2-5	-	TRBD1	TGTGCCAGCAGCATCACAGGGGAGTGGGAGACCCAGTACTTC	CASSITGEWETQYF
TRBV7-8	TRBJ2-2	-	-	TGTGCCAGCAGCTTTCCCGCGAACACCGGGGAGCTGTTTTTT	CASSFPANTGELFF
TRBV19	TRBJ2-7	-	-	TGTGCCAGTAGTATTTTGCCCGGGAGTTCCAACGAGCAGTACTTC	CASSILPGSSNEQYF
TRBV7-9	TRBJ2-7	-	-	TGTGCCAGCAGCCTGGGTTCGGGGGGCATCTACGAGCAGTACTTC	CASSLGSGGIYEQYF
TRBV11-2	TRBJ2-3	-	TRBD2	TGTGCCAGCAGTCCGGGACTAGCGGGATCTTACTATACGCAGTATTTT	CASSPGLAGSYYTQYF
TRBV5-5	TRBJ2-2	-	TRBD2	TGTGCCAGCAGCTTGGGACTAGCGGGAGTACTAACCGGGGAGCTGTTTTTT	CASSLGLAGVLTGELFF
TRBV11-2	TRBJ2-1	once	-	TGTGCCAGCAGCTTAGAACGAGCGCCAAAGCAGTTCTTC	CASSLERAPKQFF
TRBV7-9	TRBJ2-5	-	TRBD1	TGTGCCAGCAGCCCGGGACAGGGAAACGGGGAGACCCAGTACTTC	CASSPGQGNGETQYF
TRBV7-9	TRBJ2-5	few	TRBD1	TGTGCCAGCAGCCCACGCTACACAGGGGGCGTAGAGACCCAGTACTTC	CASSPRYTGGVETQYF
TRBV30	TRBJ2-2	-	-	TGTGCCTGGGCGGGCAGGGAGGAATGGCGAGTTTGGAACACCGGGGAGCTGTTTTTT	CAWAGREEWRVWNTGELFF
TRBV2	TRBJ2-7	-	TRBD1	TGTGCCTCCGAGGGACAGACCTCCTACGAGCAGTACTTC	CASEGQTSYEQYF
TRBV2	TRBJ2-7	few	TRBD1	TGTGCCAGCAGGGGGACAGGAACCTACGAGCAGTACTTC	CASRGTGTYEQYF
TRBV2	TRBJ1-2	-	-	TGTGCCAGCAGTGAACGTAGCTACGGCGATGGCTACACCTTC	CASSERSYGDGYTF